The 16 T cell receptor beta chains given below trace back to one sample, sequenced in a study of shared clonotypes between healthy human individuals. Repertoires were generated with immunoSEQ multiplex PCR, while TCRdb's copy carries only in-frame clones and drops some. The sample carries 640,000 or so clones, around 72% recorded once. What was sequenced was memory CD4+ T cells sorted from blood. The subset is: CD45RA-negative fraction. Receptor source: a woman between 25 and 40 years old in good health.

The gene calls are TRBV4-1 and TRBJ2-7; 11 nucleotides agree with TRBD2. The J segment lost 5 bases and the V segment lost 3 bases, leaving 9 bases of the junction unmatched. This CDR3 has 16 amino acids. Per the germline V gene, CDR1 is MGHRA and CDR2 is YSYEKL. CDR3 loop: CASSQNPSGRFHEQYF. The CDR3 coding sequence is TGCGCCAGCAGCCAGAACCCTAGCGGGAGGTTCCACGAGCAGTACTTC.

This clone was counted many times. The genes are TRBV15 and TRBJ1-5; D unclear. CDR1 is LNHNV and CDR2 is YYDKDF in the germline V gene (reference sequence). V lost 2 bases to trimming and J lost 3 bases, with 5 bases between them. This CDR3 spans 13 amino acids. CDR3 DNA sequence: TGTGCCACCAGCAGACAGCACAATCAGCCCCAGCATTTT. Amino acids: CATSRQHNQPQHF. The complete variable domain, with remaining parts taken from reference TRBV15 and TRBJ1-5, reads DAMVIQNPRYQVTQFGKPVTLSCSQTLNHNVMYWYQQKSSQAPKLLFHYYDKDFNNEADTPDNFQSRRPNTSFCFLDIRSPGLGDTAMYLCATSRQHNQPQHFGDGTRLSIL.

This clone was observed at least ten times. The chain employs TRBV5-1 and TRBJ2-5, with 9 bases fitting TRBD1. The CDR3 covers 16 residues. J was trimmed by 1 base and V by 1 base; bases with no gene match: 5. Germline V gene data show CDR1 as SGHRS and CDR2 as YFSETQ. This CDR3 is CASSLYGDRAQETQYF. The CDR3 DNA is TGCGCCAGCAGCTTGTACGGGGACAGGGCCCAAGAGACCCAGTACTTC.

J is TRBJ2-3 and V is TRBV5-1; 7 bases match TRBD1. The CDR3 contains 12 residues. Germline V gives CDR1 SGHRS, CDR2 YFSETQ. Trimming took 5 bases from V and 4 from J; bases not matched to a gene: 1. The CDR3 is CASSQGADTQYF. DNA for the CDR3: TGCGCCAGCAGTCAGGGGGCAGATACGCAGTATTTT.

This clone was recorded only once. V gene TRBV5-1 combines with J gene TRBJ2-5; D possibly corresponds to TRBD2 (6 bases). V gave up 0 bases and J gave up 2 bases, with 14 bases separating them. Germline CDR1 and CDR2: SGHRS and YFSETQ. This CDR3 region has 16 residues. The DNA of the CDR3 is TGCGCCAGCAGCTTGGTCCCCAGCGGGCAGCAAGAGACCCAGTACTTC. It specifies CASSLVPSGQQETQYF.

This chain uses TRBV29-1 with TRBJ2-2, with TRBD2 identical over 12 bases. Germline V gives CDR1 SQVTM, CDR2 ANQGSEA. The CDR3 has 15 residues. Germline trimming cut 7 bases from V and 4 bases from J; bases unmatched to any gene: 7. CDR3 coding DNA: TGCAGCGCTTCAGGACTAGCGGGAATCACCGGGGAGCTGTTTTTT. Protein sequence: CSASGLAGITGELFF.

CDR3 sequence reads: CASSQGTPGQGLYNEQFF. CDR3 sequence (DNA): TGCGCCAGCAGCCAAGGCACGCCGGGACAGGGGCTTTACAATGAGCAGTTCTTC. The V and J genes are TRBV4-1 and TRBJ2-1, with 10 bases fitting TRBD1. Germline trimming cut 1 base from V and 4 bases from J; bases unmatched to any gene: 10. CDR3 size: 18 residues. Germline V gene data show CDR1 as MGHRA and CDR2 as YSYEKL.

This clone was detected a few times. This sample includes further DNA sequences coding for the same CDR3. The chain joins TRBV28 to TRBJ2-7, with a weak D call TRBD1 (5 bases). Germline CDR1 MDHEN, CDR2 SYDVKM. The CDR3 extends over 13 amino acids. V was cut by 5 bases and J by 4 bases, with 12 bases left in between. This CDR3 is CASSPSRGYEQYF. The CDR3 nucleotides are TGTGCCAGCAGTCCTTCTAGGGGATACGAGCAGTACTTC.

This clone was counted many times. The V gene is TRBV27, the J gene TRBJ2-1, with D perhaps matching TRBD1 (6 bases). This CDR3 region has 15 residues. V lost 0 bases and J 0 bases, leaving 6 bases between the germline ends. Germline-derived CDR1 and CDR2 are MNHEY and SMNVEV (reference sequence). The DNA for the CDR3 is TGTGCCAGCAGTTTATCGGGGGCCTCCTACAATGAGCAGTTCTTC. Translating gives CASSLSGASYNEQFF.

This clone occurred a few times. This rearrangement joins TRBV2 to TRBJ2-7; D gene unclear. Germline V gene lookup returns CDR1 SNHLY and CDR2 FYNNEI. CDR3 length equals 12 residues. Between the trimmed V and J ends, which lost 9 bases and 1 base, there was a span of 10 bases. The CDR3 DNA reads TGTGCCAGTTGCCCTCAATCCTACGAGCAGTACTTC. It codes for CASCPQSYEQYF.

The chain has TRBV19 and TRBJ2-1, with 8 positions matching TRBD2. This CDR3 is built from 15 residues. The ends lost 3 bases at V and 6 bases at J; junction bases unmatched: 7. Looked up from germline, CDR1 is LNHDA and CDR2 is SQIVND (reference sequence). CDR3 amino acids: CASSIQAGEGNEQFF. For the CDR3, the DNA is TGTGCCAGTAGTATCCAAGCGGGAGAAGGCAATGAGCAGTTCTTC.

The J gene is TRBJ1-1, the V gene TRBV19; D not resolved. This CDR3 is 12 amino acids long. The germline V gene has CDR1 LNHDA and CDR2 SQIVND (reference sequence). V lost 4 bases to trimming and J lost 6 bases, with 9 bases between them. CDR3 residues: CASSRRSAEAFF. The CDR3 DNA follows: TGTGCCAGTAGTAGGAGGAGCGCTGAAGCTTTCTTT.

The rearrangement joins TRBV7-9 to TRBJ2-5; TRBD1 is a possible D gene (6 bases). This CDR3 spans 13 amino acids. Germline V lookup: CDR1 SEHNR, CDR2 FQNEAQ (reference sequence). V lost 9 bases and J lost 4, with 15 bases in between. CDR3 DNA sequence: TGTGCCAGTTACGAAACAGGGACAGAGACCCAGTACTTC. Protein sequence: CASYETGTETQYF.

The V call is TRBV14, the J call TRBJ1-1; 7 bases match TRBD1. V lost 5 bases to trimming and J lost 5 bases; unmatched junction nucleotides: 5. CDR1 is SGHDN and CDR2 is FVKESK in the germline V gene. The length of the CDR3 is 13 residues. CDR3 nucleotides: TGTGCCAGCAGCGCCGTACAGGGGACTGAAGCTTTCTTT. This encodes CASSAVQGTEAFF.

The chain joins TRBV28 to TRBJ2-1; 10 nucleotides line up with TRBD2. Germline CDR1 and CDR2: MDHEN and SYDVKM. CDR3 size: 14 residues. J was trimmed by 5 bases and V by 5 bases; bases with no gene match: 3. In nucleotides, the CDR3 is TGTGCCAGCAGTAGCGGGAGGGCCAACAATGAGCAGTTCTTC. Its protein is CASSSGRANNEQFF.

The chain links TRBV28 to TRBJ1-2; D unclear. V lost 7 bases and J lost 0, with 9 bases in between. Germline values: CDR1 MDHEN, CDR2 SYDVKM. The CDR3 totals 13 residues. The CDR3 region is CASNSKPNYGYTF. The CDR3 DNA is TGTGCCAGCAACTCCAAACCTAACTATGGCTACACCTTC.